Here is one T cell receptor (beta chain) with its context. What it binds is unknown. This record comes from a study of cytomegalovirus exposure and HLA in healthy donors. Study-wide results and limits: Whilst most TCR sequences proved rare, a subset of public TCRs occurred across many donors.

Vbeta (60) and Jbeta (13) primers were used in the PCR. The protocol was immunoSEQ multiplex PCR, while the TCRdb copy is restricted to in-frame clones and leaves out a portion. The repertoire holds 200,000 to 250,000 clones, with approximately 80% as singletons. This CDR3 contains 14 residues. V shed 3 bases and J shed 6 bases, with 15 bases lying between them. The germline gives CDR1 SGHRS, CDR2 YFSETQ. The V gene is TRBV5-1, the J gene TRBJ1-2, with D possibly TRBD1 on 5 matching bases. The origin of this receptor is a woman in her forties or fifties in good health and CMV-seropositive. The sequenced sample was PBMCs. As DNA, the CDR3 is TGCGCCAGCAGCTCGGGGCAACTAGCGGATGGCTACACCTTC. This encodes CASSSGQLADGYTF.